The source of this T cell receptor beta chain is a study of neurological immune-mediated disorders. About the research overall: Secondary progressive disease was present in 3, and relapsing-remitting disease in 31, of the approximately 35 multiple sclerosis patients.

Broader study findings: The phylogenetic placement of 18 of 34 multiple sclerosis patients' repertoires in one related-CDR3 cluster constitutes a possible signature. None of the CDR3 amino acid sequences found in expanded clones was shared across subjects. This suggests that the TCR-beta repertoires were private in all groups.

This clonotype was seen a few times. As yet, its antigen is unknown. Given a far larger clone just one base away, this is likely a sequencing read error. No conserved phenylalanine or tryptophan ends this CDR3, so it is likely a read error. 5'RACE with 10-nucleotide random UMIs produced the cDNA. TCRdb called the 5' RACE reads again in MiXCR, with one record for every CDR3 protein. This table has about 62,000 distinct CDR3 sequences, 4.5% to 5.5% appearing once. V shed 1 base and J shed 3 bases, with 6 bases lying between them. The CDR3 covers 13 residues. This sequence originates from a woman aged 45-65 years with multiple sclerosis. The specimen sequenced was PBMCs. The chain carries TRBV12-3 or TRBV12-4 and TRBJ1-2; no definite D call. The CDR3 DNA reads TGTGCCAGCAGTTTAGGGGGAGACTATGGCTACACCATC. Its protein is CASSLGGDYGYTI.